One sample yielded the 11 T cell receptor beta chains listed below, sequenced in a study of blood T cell repertoires in COVID-19. TCRdb's copy holds only in-frame clones and misses some; the assay was immunoSEQ multiplex PCR. The data show nearly 250,000 clones, 86% seen once. The material sequenced was PBMCs or T cells enriched from blood (not recorded which). The receptors were gathered from a woman between 50 and 59 years old who had recovered from COVID-19.

This clone was observed once. The gene calls are TRBV6-5 and TRBJ2-3; TRBD1 matches at 8 bases. The CDR3 is made up of 15 amino acids. The junction had 9 bases not matched to a gene; V was cut back by 6 bases and J by 4 bases. Germline V lookup: CDR1 MNHEY, CDR2 SVGAGI. Written as DNA, the CDR3 is TGTGCCAGCAGAAGACAGGGGATGGTCTCAGATACGCAGTATTTT. Translating it yields CASRRQGMVSDTQYF.

The chain uses TRBV4-1 and TRBJ2-5; 12 bases align to TRBD2. V gave up 0 bases and J gave up 5 bases; unmatched junction bases: 10. The CDR3 contains 18 residues. The germline gives CDR1 MGHRA, CDR2 YSYEKL. The CDR3 region is CASSQDLLAGGGSETQYF. The DNA of the CDR3 is TGCGCCAGCAGCCAAGATCTACTAGCGGGAGGAGGATCGGAGACCCAGTACTTC.

This chain links TRBV2 with TRBJ2-5; TRBD2 matches at 10 bases. The length of the CDR3 is 15 residues. Losses at the gene ends were 6 bases for V and 2 bases for J; bases not matched to a gene: 6. Germline CDR1 reads SNHLY; CDR2 reads FYNNEI. The CDR3 spells CASRHQTSGQETQYF. The CDR3 DNA is TGTGCCAGCAGACACCAGACTAGCGGGCAAGAGACCCAGTACTTC.

V is TRBV18 and J is TRBJ2-7; 7 nucleotides align to TRBD1. The germline V gene encodes CDR1 KGHSH and CDR2 LQKENI. V shed 3 bases and J 6 bases; nucleotides not matched to a gene: 5. The CDR3 runs 13 residues. The CDR3 is CASSPTTGREQYF. DNA of the CDR3: TGTGCCAGCTCACCGACGACAGGGCGCGAGCAGTACTTC.

This chain links TRBV6-2 or TRBV6-3 with TRBJ2-5, with 8 bases that match TRBD2. Germline assignment: CDR1 MNHEY and CDR2 SVGEGT. With 2 bases clipped from V and 3 bases from J, the junction kept 20 bases outside the gene matches. The CDR3 has 20 amino acids. CDR3 bases: TGTGCCAGCAGTTACCGATCCTCCGGGAGGGCCTTAGGAGTCAAAGAGACCCAGTACTTC. Encoded protein: CASSYRSSGRALGVKETQYF.

The chain combines TRBV6-5 with TRBJ2-5; tentative D call: TRBD2 (6 bases). The CDR3 sequence is 15 residues long. The germline V gene encodes CDR1 MNHEY and CDR2 SVGAGI. Trimming pared 0 bases from V and 4 bases from J, leaving 12 bases between. In DNA, the CDR3 is TGTGCCAGCAGTTACTCGTGGCGGGGCCTAGAGACCCAGTACTTC. Translation gives CASSYSWRGLETQYF.

The chain recombines TRBV30 with TRBJ1-1; perhaps TRBD1 as D (5 bases). With 3 bases removed from V and 6 bases from J, the gap between germline ends came to 23 bases. The CDR3 extends over 16 amino acids. Germline V gene lookup returns CDR1 GTSNPN and CDR2 SVGIG (reference sequence). In DNA, the CDR3 is TGTGCCTGGAGCGGACCTAACAGGCGAACTTACGCTGAAGCTTTCTTT. It translates to CAWSGPNRRTYAEAFF.

This chain links TRBV4-2 with TRBJ2-3; 11 nucleotides agree with TRBD2. The CDR3 consists of 16 residues. J lost 4 bases, V lost 0 bases, and 3 bases had no gene match. Germline V gene sequence: CDR1 LGHNA, CDR2 YNFKEQ. The CDR3: CASSQELAGGPDTQYF. CDR3 DNA: TGTGCCAGCAGCCAAGAGCTAGCGGGAGGACCAGATACGCAGTATTTT.

The CDR3 reads CASSYGQGSRSKKLFF. In DNA, the CDR3 is TGTGCCAGCAGCTATGGACAGGGTTCAAGATCGAAAAAACTGTTTTTT. The chain combines TRBV5-5 with TRBJ1-4; 8 bases fit TRBD1. There are 16 residues in the CDR3. With V trimmed by 3 bases and J by 9 bases, 13 bases remained unmatched. Germline lookup yields CDR1 SGHKS and CDR2 YYEKEE (reference sequence). The full variable domain, in which reference TRBV5-5 and TRBJ1-4 provide the parts outside the CDR3, is DAGVTQSPTHLIKTRGQQVTLRCSPISGHKSVSWYQQVLGQGPQFIFQYYEKEERGRGNFPDRFSARQFPNYSSELNVNALLLGDSALYLCASSYGQGSRSKKLFFGSGTQLSVL.

The chain recombines TRBV5-4 with TRBJ1-3; TRBD1 matches 9 bases. The CDR3 is 16 residues long. Germline CDR1 reads SGHNT; CDR2 reads YYREEE (reference sequence). J gave up 0 bases and V 4 bases, and 5 bases lay outside the gene matches. The chain's CDR3 is CASSGQGQGSGNTIYF. The CDR3 DNA follows: TGTGCCAGCAGCGGGCAGGGACAGGGCTCTGGAAACACCATATATTTT.

The chain carries TRBV11-2 and TRBJ1-5; no definite D call. The CDR3 runs 13 residues. The germline V and J ends were trimmed by 3 bases and 9 bases, with 12 bases remaining between them. The germline V gene has CDR1 SGHAT and CDR2 FQNNGV. The CDR3 region is CASSLEGAWPQHF. In DNA form, the CDR3 reads TGTGCCAGCAGCTTGGAGGGAGCTTGGCCCCAGCATTTT. The whole variable domain, remainder taken from reference TRBV11-2 and TRBJ1-5, is EAGVAQSPRYKIIEKRQSVAFWCNPISGHATLYWYQQILGQGPKLLIQFQNNGVVDDSQLPKDRFSAERLKGVDSTLKIQPAKLEDSAVYLCASSLEGAWPQHFGDGTRLSIL.